This is a list of T cell receptor beta chains from one sample in a study of liver allograft versus peripheral blood T cells. TCRdb called the reads again in MiXCR, with one record for every CDR3 protein. In the table there are approximately 5,200 distinct CDR3 sequences, roughly 17% of which are singletons. The source is a human patient who had a liver transplant. The T cells may come from the graft donor. CDR3s include the opening cysteine and the closing phenylalanine or tryptophan. The D gene is left open where the match is weak. Not all rows give a size; the values are once, few, many and, for expanded clones, a class.

v_gene	d_gene	abundance	j_gene	CDR3nt	CDR3aa
TRBV19	NA	many	TRBJ2-7	TGTGCCAGTAGTACGGCAAGGGGGTACGAGCAGTACTTC	CASSTARGYEQYF
TRBV9	TRBD1	NA	TRBJ2-1	TGTGCCAACAACGAGGGACAGGGTACCGATGAGCAGTTCTTC	CANNEGQGTDEQFF
TRBV5-6	NA	NA	TRBJ2-7	TGTGCCAGCAGCCAAAGACAGCTCTCCTACGAGCAGTACTTC	CASSQRQLSYEQYF
TRBV28	NA	medium-sized	TRBJ1-2	TGTGCCAGCAGTTTAGTCCCCTTATATGGCTACACCTTC	CASSLVPLYGYTF
TRBV19	NA	many	TRBJ1-5	TGTGCCAGTAGTATAGAGTACTATAGCAATCAGCCCCAGCATTTT	CASSIEYYSNQPQHF
TRBV12-3/TRBV12-4	TRBD1	NA	TRBJ2-1	TGTGCCAGCAGTCCAGGACAGGGGACATACAATGAGCAGTTCTTC	CASSPGQGTYNEQFF
TRBV29-1	TRBD1	medium-sized	TRBJ1-1	TGCAGCGTCCCGGACAGGGGAATGGCCACTGAAGCTTTCTTT	CSVPDRGMATEAFF
TRBV18	NA	medium-sized	TRBJ2-2	TGTGCCAGCTCACCCGAGGCGGGGCTGAACACCGGGGAGCTGTTTTTT	CASSPEAGLNTGELFF
TRBV25-1	NA	NA	TRBJ2-7	TGTGCCAGCAGTGAATATGGGGCGGACCCCTCCTACGAGCAGTACTTC	CASSEYGADPSYEQYF
TRBV15	NA	medium-sized	TRBJ1-2	TGTGCCACCAGCACAGAGACACTGGGCTATGGCTACACCTTC	CATSTETLGYGYTF
TRBV7-2	TRBD1	many	TRBJ2-7	TGTGCCAGCAGGGCCGGGACAGGGAACGAGCAGTACTTC	CASRAGTGNEQYF
TRBV6-5	NA	few	TRBJ1-1	TGTGCCAGCAGTTATGGGGAGGGAGCCCTACTGATGGCTTTCTTT	CASSYGEGALLMAFF
TRBV19	TRBD2	medium-sized	TRBJ2-1	TGTGCCAGTAATTGGGCGGGAGGTCCCAACAATGAGCAGTTCTTC	CASNWAGGPNNEQFF
TRBV11-2	TRBD2	NA	TRBJ2-1	TGTGCCAGCACCTGGGGACCACTAGCGGGAGACCGTCGCTCCTACAATGAGCAGTTCTTC	CASTWGPLAGDRRSYNEQFF
TRBV28	NA	NA	TRBJ2-7	TGTGCCAGCAGTCCTGGCAGCCCCTACGAGCAGTACTTC	CASSPGSPYEQYF
TRBV7-9	TRBD1	NA	TRBJ1-2	TGTGCCAGCAGCTTAGCTGGGACAGGACCAGCTAACTATGGCTACACCTTC	CASSLAGTGPANYGYTF
TRBV6-6	NA	many	TRBJ1-2	TGTGCCAGCAGTTACAGTCAGAACTATGGCTACACCTTC	CASSYSQNYGYTF
TRBV15	NA	medium-sized	TRBJ2-1	TGTGCCACCAGCAGCTCTTTGGGGGGAAGGCATGAGCAGTTCTTC	CATSSSLGGRHEQFF
TRBV27	NA	few	TRBJ1-6	TGTGCCAGCAGTTTATCTAGATTTCTATATAATTCACCCCTCCACTTT	CASSLSRFLYNSPLHF
TRBV19	NA	NA	TRBJ2-7	TGTGCCAGTAGTTCCTCTGCCGGGGGCTACGAGCAGTACTTC	CASSSSAGGYEQYF
TRBV19	NA	few	TRBJ2-1	TGTGCCAGTAGTATAGACCGGAGCTCCTACAATGAGCAGTTCTTC	CASSIDRSSYNEQFF
TRBV6-6	TRBD2	few	TRBJ2-1	TGTGCCAGCAGTTACTTGGTAGCGGGTCCCAACAATGAGCAGTTCTTC	CASSYLVAGPNNEQFF
TRBV15	TRBD1	large	TRBJ2-1	TGTGCCACCAGCGTAGGGACAGGGGACTACAATGAGCAGTTCTTC	CATSVGTGDYNEQFF
TRBV7-9	NA	many	TRBJ1-3	TGTGCCAGCACCAACCCAGATATGGACAGTCCGGAGACCTCTGGAAACACCATATATTTT	CASTNPDMDSPETSGNTIYF
TRBV2	TRBD2	NA	TRBJ2-3	TGTGCCAGCAGTCCACTAGCGGGGGCAAGAGATACGCAGTATTTT	CASSPLAGARDTQYF
TRBV27	TRBD2	many	TRBJ2-3	TGTGCCAGCAGTGAGGGACTAGCGGGGGCAGATACGCAGTATTTT	CASSEGLAGADTQYF
TRBV5-6	NA	medium-sized	TRBJ2-7	TGTGCCAGCAGCTTGAAAAGCGCCTCCTACGAGCAGTACTTC	CASSLKSASYEQYF
TRBV12-3/TRBV12-4	NA	NA	TRBJ2-7	TGTGCCAGCAGTTTCCTAGGGAGGTACGAGCAGTACTTC	CASSFLGRYEQYF
TRBV27	TRBD1	medium-sized	TRBJ2-3	TGTGCCAGCAGTTTATCTGGGACAGGGACAACAGATACGCAGTATTTT	CASSLSGTGTTDTQYF
TRBV28	NA	NA	TRBJ2-7	TGTGCCAGCAGTCGGACTTCCCCCTACGAGCAGTACTTC	CASSRTSPYEQYF
TRBV5-6	NA	few	TRBJ1-1	TGTGCCAGCATGTTCGGGTTTGGGGACACTGAAGCTTTCTTT	CASMFGFGDTEAFF
TRBV5-4	NA	many	TRBJ1-1	TGTGCCAGCAGCTTGGGGGACACTGAAGCTTTCTTT	CASSLGDTEAFF
TRBV7-9	TRBD1	few	TRBJ1-2	TGTGCCAGCAGCTCTTCGACAGGGATAAACTATGGCTACACCTTC	CASSSSTGINYGYTF